The following is a TCR beta chain sequence with its context. Antigen: not known. TCRdb reprocessed the reads with MiXCR, giving one entry per CDR3 protein. The sample contains about half a million distinct CDR3 sequences, about 44% of which appear only once. This sample was taken from a study of T cell repertoires in cytomegalovirus infection. Across the study: Selection of CMV epitopes for the study included recently identified HLA-C-restricted and well-studied HLA-B-restricted ones. Indications came from public TCR beta signatures; they pointed to CMV infection and to a matching HLA type.

This CDR3 has 11 residues. V was cut by 8 bases and J by 11 bases, with 12 bases left in between. CDR1 and CDR2 (germline): MNHNY, SVGAGI (reference sequence). Broader study findings: Predominance within the ex vivo response was attributable to HLA-C-restricted CMV-specific TCR beta clonotypes. There were carriers of CMV plus the relevant HLA, and cumulative public TCR beta family frequency identified them.

The receptor was derived from a human donor in good health (CMV status not recorded). Some clones in this sample may be carry-over from other donors' samples. J is TRBJ1-4 and V is TRBV6-6, with a possible D match to TRBD1 (5 bases). Specimen: cultured PBMCs, collected from culture after CMV antigen stimulation. The CDR3 nucleotides read TGTGCCAGCGGGAAAGGGGAGAAACTGTTTTTT. Translated: CASGKGEKLFF.